This TCR beta chain was sequenced during a study of OX40 agonist ivuxolimab in advanced cancers. Study as a whole: The patients got ivuxolimab, which is an agonistic anti-OX40 (CD134) antibody. Roughly two fifths of patients had received prior checkpoint inhibitor therapy.

Remarks on this clone: No antigen is known for it.

Sequencing was performed with immunoSEQ multiplex PCR; in TCRdb, only in-frame clones are kept and a portion is missing. The sample contains about 43,000 clones, just under 95% of which appear only once. Study results and caveats: Normalized expansion of T-cell clones was also low for some nonresponders. Specificity for antigen went undetermined in the expanded peripheral T cells.

This material consisted of CD4+ or CD8+ T cells sorted from blood, taken in a trial of the OX40 agonist ivuxolimab. The receptor was derived from an adult with an advanced solid tumor such as melanoma, head and neck, liver or kidney cancer.

CDR3 DNA: TGTGCCAGCAGTTTTGATACAGGGCCGTACTTC. Residues: CASSFDTGPYF. This chain links TRBV28 with TRBJ2-7; D possibly corresponds to TRBD1 (6 bases). The CDR3 has 11 amino acids. Germline CDR1 and CDR2: MDHEN and SYDVKM. Trimming pared 3 bases from V and 12 bases from J, leaving 12 bases between.